This T cell receptor (beta chain) was captured by sequencing in a study of vaccination and CD4 T cells after COVID-19 (dated by TCRdb to about 2022). Regarding the study in general: Every convalescent patient had a positive nasal swab PCR test for SARS-CoV-2, with mild disease in about nine patients and severe disease in one. The convalescent cohort comprised six males and four females, including two Hispanic individuals, seven Caucasians, two Asians and one multiracial person. Participants received two doses of either the Pfizer-BioNTech BNT162b2 vaccine (n=8) or the Moderna mRNA-1273 vaccine (n=2). Post-COVID blood samples were collected from convalescent patients a median of roughly 100 days after diagnosis, with a range of about 30 to 161 days. Post-vaccine blood samples were collected a median of about 69 days after the second vaccine dose, ranging from about 14 to 241 days. Culture stimuli were overlapping spike peptide pools from SARS-CoV-2 and from the common cold coronaviruses HCoV-NL63, HCoV-OC43 and HCoV-229E. Control cultures used a CEFX viral epitope pool as positive control, an HIV-1 Nef peptide pool as negative control, or no peptide. In about 11 COVID-19 convalescent patients and a handful of infection-naive healthy vaccine recipients, the spike-specific CD4+ TCR repertoire before mRNA vaccination was compared with the repertoire after mRNA vaccination.

The research as a whole found: The median count of SARS-CoV-2-reactive clonotypes went up from 20 to 25 after infection to more than 30 after vaccination, although the change was not significant. Only a relatively small number of convalescent patients were included in the study, and early timepoints following natural infection were not analyzed. In convalescent patients, nearly all vaccine-specific clones (304 of 307) were found to be mono-reactive for SARS-CoV-2 spike rather than cross-reactive with common cold coronaviruses. In convalescent patients, a median around 90% of post-vaccine SARS-CoV-2-reactive clones were detected only after vaccination, suggesting vaccine-specific priming.

What this sample's treatment or condition label stands for: 10-day PBMC culture with coronavirus spike peptide pools or control peptides (ViraFEST assay). The study used the ViraFEST assay, which expanded antigen-specific T cells with peptide pools and then identified expanded clonotypes by TCR sequencing. Positive SARS-CoV-2 PCR tests in the convalescent patients dated from March to December 2020, before Alpha, Beta and Delta variants emerged in the United States. Each well held two million PBMCs cultured with 10 ug/ml peptide pools in IMDM containing approximately 4.8% human AB serum and 7.5 to 10 IU/ml IL-2. On days 3 and 7, half of the culture medium was replaced with fresh IL-2-containing medium. Once the cells had been in culture for approximately 10 days, the EasySep CD4+ T cell isolation kit was used to isolate CD4+ T cells by negative selection. Ficoll-Paque Plus gradient centrifugation was used to isolate PBMCs from whole blood, and the isolated PBMCs were then either used fresh or cryopreserved at -140C. Culture conditions were generally each tested in triplicate wells.

Library generation was performed with PCR. DNA from cultured CD4+ T cells underwent TCR sequencing with the Oncomine TCR Beta short-read assay at the Johns Hopkins FTIC core. The QIAamp micro DNA kit was used to extract genomic DNA from the cultured CD4+ T cells. Oncomine TCR Beta libraries from cultured CD4+ T cells were pooled using unique dual indexes and sequenced on an Illumina iSeq 100. Turning to the authors' computational methods: Non-productive sequences were removed, and CDR3s that did not start with C, did not end with F or W, or were shorter than 7 amino acids were discarded. Antigen-specific clonotypes were identified with the MANAFEST web application by comparing peptide-stimulated wells with reference and other culture wells. Positive clones required FDR below 0.05, an odds ratio above 5, and productive frequency above 0.1% in at least two of three replicate wells. A clonotype was classed as cross-reactive if the clonotype showed significant expansion both in SARS-CoV-2 spike wells and in at least one common cold coronavirus spike condition. Similarity between CDR3 sequences was evaluated in R version 3.6.1 using Levenshtein distances (stringdist) and unrooted phylogenetic trees (ape). TCRdb redid the processing of the public reads, applying fastp at Q25 and MiXCR, and retained in-frame beta chains. Rows are combined by CDR3 protein, so each entry shows the most common genes and DNA. TCRdb, not the original authors, processed these V and J calls. Here the sample has 15,000 to 20,000 distinct CDR3 sequences; 35% to 40% occur a single time. The ten largest clones take up 9.5% to 15% of the sample.

This clonotype is characterized as medium-sized (0.01 to 0.1%). Its antigen is unknown. One base away there is no much larger clone; base qualities are not given. From the cysteine up to the phenylalanine, the CDR3 has a length of 13 residues. Only the CDR3 portion is preserved as DNA: 39 bases, with reading frame beginning at the first base. V was cut back by 0 bases and J by 7 bases, leaving a gap of 6 bases between them. CDR1 and CDR2, per the germline V gene, are MRHNA and SNTAGT. Sequencing was performed on CD4+ T cells from blood, cultured in vitro. The chain is made from TRBV6-4 and TRBJ2-2; tentative D gene TRBD2, with 6 bases matching. This TCR derives from a human donor who had recovered from COVID-19. CDR3 region: CASSDSTSGELFF. The DNA is as follows: TGTGCCAGCAGTGACTCGACTAGCGGGGAGCTGTTTTTT.